These 27 T cell receptor beta chains were all obtained from the same sample, sequenced in a study of OX40 agonist ivuxolimab in advanced cancers. To prepare the library, the immunoSEQ multiplex PCR assay was applied. TCRdb provides this immuneACCESS table in a form limited to in-frame rearrangements. Some clones are lacking; in checked studies, under half of them reflect an unresolved V gene, and why the rest are absent is not known. For this sample the table gives 65,000 to 75,000 clones, of which 80% to 95% were detected only once. The ten most abundant clones make up 0.44% of the sample. The specimen was CD4+ or CD8+ T cells sorted from blood, collected in a trial of the OX40 agonist ivuxolimab. The receptors come from an adult with an advanced solid tumor such as melanoma, head and neck, liver or kidney cancer.

In the case of this clone: One end of the junction fails to match germline, which may point to a read error. This sequence joins TRBV11-1 and TRBJ2-7, with 13 positions matching TRBD2. The CDR3 sequence is 15 residues long. CDR1 and CDR2 (germline): SGHAT, FQDESV (reference sequence). The CDR3 nucleotides read TGTGCCAGCACCTTACTAGCGGGAGGGACCTACGAGCAGTACTTC. Protein: CASTLLAGGTYEQYF.

In this sample, this clone turned up a few times. The chain joins TRBV19 to TRBJ1-2, with 8 bases fitting TRBD1. The CDR3 runs 14 residues. CDR1 is LNHDA and CDR2 is SQIVND in the germline V gene (reference sequence). Trimming cost V 9 bases and J 1 base; bases outside gene matches: 7. CDR3 loop: CASRGTGGNYGYTF. Here the CDR3 DNA reads TGTGCCAGCAGAGGGACAGGAGGTAACTATGGCTACACCTTC. The complete variable domain, with remaining parts taken from reference TRBV19 and TRBJ1-2, reads DGGITQSPKYLFRKEGQNVTLSCEQNLNHDAMYWYRQDPGQGLRLIYYSQIVNDFQKGDIAEGYSVSREKKESFPLTVTSAQKNPTAFYLCASRGTGGNYGYTFGSGTRLTVV.

In this sample, this clone turned up once. This rearrangement joins TRBV10-3 to TRBJ1-1; 7 nucleotides agree with TRBD1. V trimming: 7 bases; J trimming: 1 base; junction bases outside the gene matches: 6. This CDR3 region has 14 residues. Germline CDR1 is ENHRY and CDR2 is SYGVKD. The CDR3 region is CAITRQGSNTEAFF. In DNA, the CDR3 is TGTGCCATCACCAGACAGGGATCGAACACTGAAGCTTTCTTT.

On this clone itself: Additional DNA sequences in this sample encode the identical CDR3. The CDR3: CASSYSGTGSYEQYF. The CDR3, as DNA: TGTGCCAGCAGTTACTCCGGGACAGGGTCCTACGAGCAGTACTTC. The chain couples TRBV6-5 to TRBJ2-7; 9 bases align to TRBD1. Germline-derived CDR1 and CDR2 are MNHEY and SVGAGI. J lost 1 base, V lost 0 bases, and 1 base had no gene match. CDR3 length equals 15 residues.

The sample holds one count of this clone. The rearrangement joins TRBV7-9 to TRBJ1-4; D gene uncertain. The CDR3 spans 14 residues. Trimming removed 1 base at V and 5 bases at J, with 8 bases between. Germline CDR1 SEHNR, CDR2 FQNEAQ (reference sequence). The CDR3 DNA is TGTGCCAGCAGCTTAGTCCTTATGAATGAAAAACTGTTTTTT. Translating gives CASSLVLMNEKLFF.

J is TRBJ2-7 and V is TRBV30; D might be TRBD2 (6 bases). Germline V gives CDR1 GTSNPN, CDR2 SVGIG (reference sequence). The V gene lost 3 bases and the J gene lost 3 bases, with 15 bases spanning the gap. CDR3 size: 14 residues. DNA of the CDR3: TGTGCCTGGAGAACAGCAGGACTATTCTACGAGCAGTACTTC. Protein sequence: CAWRTAGLFYEQYF. The full variable domain, its missing parts supplied by reference TRBV30 and TRBJ2-7, is SQTIHQWPATLVQPVGSPLSLECTVEGTSNPNLYWYRQAAGRGLQLLFYSVGIGQISSEVPQNLSASRPQDRQFILSSKKLLLSDSGFYLCAWRTAGLFYEQYFGPGTRLTVT.

The chain joins TRBV6-7 to TRBJ2-3, with 11 bases that match TRBD2. TRBV6-7 is annotated as an ORF whose role is uncertain. Trimming removed 5 bases from V and 0 bases from J; junction bases left unmatched: 16. CDR3 size: 20 residues. CDR3 in DNA: TGTGCCAGCAGTAACGGTGATCGAGGAGCTAGCGGGAGGAGCACAGATACGCAGTATTTT. Its translation: CASSNGDRGASGRSTDTQYF.

V gene TRBV5-4 combines with J gene TRBJ1-1; 8 bases align to TRBD1. In germline, CDR1 is SGHNT, CDR2 YYREEE (reference sequence). The CDR3 spans 15 residues. The V gene end was trimmed by 4 bases and the J gene end by 0 bases; junction bases not matched to a gene: 5. As DNA, the CDR3 is TGTGCCAGCAGCCCGGACAGGGCCCTGAACACTGAAGCTTTCTTT. It translates to CASSPDRALNTEAFF.

The rearrangement links TRBV5-1 to TRBJ2-2; no reliable D call. This CDR3 comprises 16 residues. V gave up 0 bases and J gave up 0 bases, with 9 bases separating them. CDR1 and CDR2 from the germline V gene are SGHRS and YFSETQ. CDR3 bases: TGCGCCAGCAGCTTGGCCGTGGTCCCGAACACCGGGGAGCTGTTTTTT. Residues: CASSLAVVPNTGELFF.

The chain has TRBV6-6 and TRBJ2-1; 11 bases align to TRBD2. The CDR3 covers 13 residues. Trimming removed 7 bases from V and 12 bases from J; junction bases left unmatched: 8. Per germline, CDR1 MNHNY and CDR2 SVGAGI (reference sequence). CDR3 region: CASKTSGASGQFF. CDR3 DNA sequence: TGTGCCAGCAAGACTAGCGGGGCCTCGGGGCAGTTCTTC.

The chain employs TRBV6-1 and TRBJ2-1; no firm D call. V was clipped by 4 bases and J by 10 bases, with 11 bases between them. Germline V lookup: CDR1 MNHNS, CDR2 SASEGT. The CDR3 runs to 12 residues. The CDR3 sequence: CASSVRSGEQFF. CDR3 DNA: TGTGCCAGCAGTGTCCGGAGTGGGGAGCAGTTCTTC.

This rearrangement joins TRBV7-8 to TRBJ1-1; D gene ambiguous. Between the trimmed V and J ends, which lost 5 bases and 4 bases, there was a span of 14 bases. Germline V gene data show CDR1 as SGHVS and CDR2 as FQNEAQ. The CDR3 spans 14 residues. In DNA, the CDR3 is TGTGCCAGCAGCCAAACTCAGATCGTCACTGAAGCTTTCTTT. Protein product: CASSQTQIVTEAFF.

The CDR3 DNA reads TGTGCCAGCTCACCGGAAGGGTCCGAGCCCCAGCATTTT. The encoded protein is CASSPEGSEPQHF. This chain links TRBV18 with TRBJ1-5; D uncertain. Trimming stripped 3 bases from V and 8 bases from J, with 11 bases between. From germline, CDR1 is KGHSH and CDR2 LQKENI. This CDR3 contains 13 residues.

The chain carries TRBV7-2 and TRBJ2-7; D remains unclear. Trimming left V 1 base short and J 4 bases short, with 14 bases between. The CDR3 is 15 amino acids. Germline CDR1 SGHTA, CDR2 FQGNSA. CDR3 sequence: CASSLVGPARYEQYF. In DNA form, the CDR3 reads TGTGCCAGCAGCTTAGTTGGGCCCGCTCGGTACGAGCAGTACTTC.

The chain employs TRBV7-6 and TRBJ2-1; no clear D gene. Trimming removed 5 bases at V and 1 base at J, with 12 bases between. From germline, CDR1 is SGHVS and CDR2 FNYEAQ. The CDR3 length is 15 residues. CDR3 DNA: TGTGCCAGCAGCCCCCAGTTAGTTTCCTACAATGAGCAGTTCTTC. Translated: CASSPQLVSYNEQFF. Combining the CDR3 with reference TRBV7-6 and TRBJ2-1 gives the whole variable domain GAGVSQSPRYKVTKRGQDVALRCDPISGHVSLYWYRQALGQGPEFLTYFNYEAQQDKSGLPNDRFSAERPEGSISTLTIQRTEQRDSAMYRCASSPQLVSYNEQFFGPGTRLTVL.

A single count supports this clone. This chain connects TRBV19 to TRBJ2-2; TRBD1 matches 8 bases. Germline V gene sequence: CDR1 LNHDA, CDR2 SQIVND (reference sequence). The V and J ends lost 10 bases and 2 bases, in that order; junction bases with no gene match: 6. This CDR3 is built from 14 residues. CDR3 sequence (DNA): TGTGCCACGATGGGGACAGGTAACACCGGGGAGCTGTTTTTT. This encodes CATMGTGNTGELFF.

The chain recombines TRBV6-1 with TRBJ2-6; TRBD1 matches 7 bases. Germline V lookup: CDR1 MNHNS, CDR2 SASEGT. The ends lost 7 bases at V and 1 base at J; junction bases unmatched: 4. The CDR3 length is 15 residues. The DNA of the CDR3 is TGTGCCAGCAACAGGGGCGCATCTGGGGCCAACGTCCTGACTTTC. Residues: CASNRGASGANVLTF.

This clone was detected a few times. The chain carries TRBV5-1 and TRBJ2-3, with 16 bases matching TRBD2. With V trimmed by 4 bases and J by 5 bases, 10 bases remained unmatched. The V gene's germline CDR1 is SGHRS and CDR2 YFSETQ. The CDR3 loop spans 18 amino acids. The DNA of the CDR3 is TGCGCCAGCAGCCCCCCGGGACTAGCGGGAGGGCCTCAAGATACGCAGTATTTT. Amino acid sequence: CASSPPGLAGGPQDTQYF.

On this clone: Other nucleotide sequences in the sample specify the same CDR3. V usage is TRBV2 and J usage is TRBJ1-5, with D possibly being TRBD1 (5 bases). V dropped 3 bases and J dropped 0 bases, with 6 bases sitting between them. The CDR3 contains 14 residues. Germline CDR1 is SNHLY and CDR2 is FYNNEI. CDR3 nucleotide sequence: TGTGCCAGCAGTGACAGGGATAGCAATCAGCCCCAGCATTTT. Translation: CASSDRDSNQPQHF.

The chain employs TRBV19 and TRBJ1-2; D not certain. The CDR3 runs 14 residues. Germline loops: CDR1 LNHDA, CDR2 SQIVND (reference sequence). V shed 6 bases and J shed 0 bases, with 11 bases lying between them. The CDR3 is CASRDLGSNYGYTF. The CDR3 DNA reads TGTGCCAGTAGAGACCTTGGGTCTAACTATGGCTACACCTTC.

J is TRBJ2-5 and V is TRBV20-1, with 7 bases fitting TRBD2. The CDR3 sequence is 11 residues long. V was clipped by 4 bases and J by 4 bases; unmatched bases: 0. Germline CDR1 DFQATT, CDR2 SNEGSKA (reference sequence). The CDR3: CSAKRGETQYF. CDR3 in DNA: TGCAGTGCTAAGCGGGGAGAGACCCAGTACTTC.

The chain joins TRBV7-9 to TRBJ1-4; tentative D call: TRBD1 (5 bases). V lost 5 bases and J 11 bases, leaving 21 bases between the germline ends. In germline, CDR1 is SEHNR, CDR2 FQNEAQ (reference sequence). The CDR3 sequence is 15 residues long. The CDR3 bases are TGTGCCAGCAGCCTTAGCGGGCAGGGATCGGGGAAACTGTTTTTT. Translation: CASSLSGQGSGKLFF. The full variable domain, in which reference TRBV7-9 and TRBJ1-4 provide the parts outside the CDR3, is DTGVSQNPRHKITKRGQNVTFRCDPISEHNRLYWYRQTLGQGPEFLTYFQNEAQLEKSRLLSDRFSAERPKGSFSTLEIQRTEQGDSAMYLCASSLSGQGSGKLFFGSGTQLSVL.

DNA of the CDR3: TGTGCCAGCAGTTCCCCATACAGAGATACGCAGTATTTT. It translates to CASSSPYRDTQYF. This chain uses TRBV6-5 with TRBJ2-3; D unclear. Germline V CDR1 and CDR2: MNHEY, SVGAGI. The CDR3 loop spans 13 amino acids. V lost 4 bases and J 5 bases, leaving 10 bases between the germline ends.

CDR3 in DNA: TGTGCCAGCAGCTCAACAACCACCGGCACAGATACGCAGTATTTT. Amino acids: CASSSTTTGTDTQYF. The chain combines TRBV7-7 with TRBJ2-3; D gene unclear. The CDR3 length is 15 residues. CDR1 is SSHAT, CDR2 FNYEAQ, per germline (reference sequence). V shed 4 bases and J shed 1 base, with 12 bases lying between them.

The chain joins TRBV19 to TRBJ2-3; 11 bases align to TRBD2. J lost 2 bases, V lost 6 bases, and 7 bases had no gene match. CDR3 length: 16 residues. Germline V lookup: CDR1 LNHDA, CDR2 SQIVND (reference sequence). CDR3 nucleotides: TGTGCCAGTAGCCCGAGACTAGCGGGAAACACAGATACGCAGTATTTT. Its protein is CASSPRLAGNTDTQYF. Combining the CDR3 with reference TRBV19 and TRBJ2-3 gives the whole variable domain DGGITQSPKYLFRKEGQNVTLSCEQNLNHDAMYWYRQDPGQGLRLIYYSQIVNDFQKGDIAEGYSVSREKKESFPLTVTSAQKNPTAFYLCASSPRLAGNTDTQYFGPGTRLTVL.

The V call is TRBV7-8, the J call TRBJ2-3; 10 bases are a match to TRBD2. The CDR3 contains 16 residues. V shed 7 bases, J shed 5 bases, and the junction held 12 bases outside the gene matches. Per germline, CDR1 SGHVS and CDR2 FQNEAQ. CDR3 residues: CASTRGPSGSGDTQYF. In DNA form, the CDR3 reads TGTGCCAGCACCCGAGGCCCTAGCGGGAGTGGAGATACGCAGTATTTT. Full variable domain (outside the CDR3, taken from reference TRBV7-8 and TRBJ2-3): GAGVSQSPRYKVAKRGQDVALRCDPISGHVSLFWYQQALGQGPEFLTYFQNEAQLDKSGLPSDRFFAERPEGSVSTLKIQRTQQEDSAVYLCASTRGPSGSGDTQYFGPGTRLTVL.

The chain is built from TRBV19 and TRBJ2-1; D might be TRBD2 (5 bases). V was trimmed by 3 bases and J by 2 bases, leaving 11 bases between them. The CDR3 runs to 15 residues. Per germline, CDR1 LNHDA and CDR2 SQIVND (reference sequence). CDR3 sequence: CASSIAASTYNEQFF. Written as DNA, the CDR3 is TGTGCCAGTAGTATCGCGGCTAGCACCTACAATGAGCAGTTCTTC.